The 8 T cell receptor beta chains below all came from one sample that was sequenced in a study of blood T cell repertoires in COVID-19. Generated by immunoSEQ multiplex PCR, the TCRdb table keeps only in-frame clones and is missing some. The sample has approximately 290,000 clones; approximately 90% are singletons. The sequenced material came from peripheral blood. The receptor set was obtained from a man younger than 40 with acute or convalescent COVID-19.

V and J are TRBV6-6 and TRBJ1-2; 9 bases are shared with TRBD1. The CDR3 loop spans 14 amino acids. The junction had 6 bases not matched to a gene; V was cut back by 6 bases and J by 4 bases. From germline, CDR1 is MNHNY and CDR2 SVGAGI (reference sequence). The CDR3 reads CASRAGQGSYGYTF. CDR3 sequence (DNA): TGTGCCAGCAGAGCGGGACAGGGATCCTATGGCTACACCTTC.

Remarks on this clone: The same CDR3 also results from other DNA sequences found in this sample. The genes are TRBV30 and TRBJ2-7, with a possible D match to TRBD1 (6 bases). Trimming pared 0 bases from V and 0 bases from J, leaving 9 bases between. The CDR3 sequence is 14 residues long. CDR1 is GTSNPN and CDR2 is SVGIG in the germline V gene (reference sequence). The CDR3 spells CAWSVGGSSYEQYF. DNA for the CDR3: TGTGCCTGGAGTGTTGGGGGCTCCTCCTACGAGCAGTACTTC.

The chain combines TRBV7-2 with TRBJ2-6; D call uncertain. V lost 5 bases to trimming and J lost 1 base, with 12 bases between them. Germline V gives CDR1 SGHTA, CDR2 FQGNSA. This CDR3 contains 16 residues. The CDR3 nucleotides are TGTGCCAGCAGCCAGAACCTCGGGTCTGGGGCCAACGTCCTGACTTTC. It specifies CASSQNLGSGANVLTF.

The chain recombines TRBV28 with TRBJ1-4; 7 bases match TRBD1. CDR1 is MDHEN and CDR2 is SYDVKM in the germline V gene. Trimming at V came to 6 bases and at J to 7 bases, leaving 8 bases not matched to a gene. The CDR3 consists of 14 residues. CDR3 DNA sequence: TGTGCCAGCAGCCGAGGGGGCATCCCTGAAAAACTGTTTTTT. Its translation: CASSRGGIPEKLFF. The full variable domain, with the rest looked up from reference TRBV28 and TRBJ1-4, is DVKVTQSSRYLVKRTGEKVFLECVQDMDHENMFWYRQDPGLGLRLIYFSYDVKMKEKGDIPEGYSVSREKKERFSLILESASTNQTSMYLCASSRGGIPEKLFFGSGTQLSVL.

The V and J genes are TRBV9 and TRBJ1-3; TRBD1 aligns across 11 bases. This CDR3 contains 18 residues. Per germline, CDR1 SGDLS and CDR2 YYNGEE. J gave up 1 base and V 1 base, and 7 bases lay outside the gene matches. In DNA, the CDR3 is TGTGCCAGCAGCGTACTGGGACAGGGGGGAATTTCTGGAAACACCATATATTTT. Translation gives CASSVLGQGGISGNTIYF.

V usage is TRBV7-9 and J usage is TRBJ2-7, with 12 bases identical to TRBD1. Germline V lookup: CDR1 SEHNR, CDR2 FQNEAQ (reference sequence). With V trimmed by 0 bases and J by 12 bases, 6 bases remained unmatched. This CDR3 has 14 residues. CDR3: CASSLAGTGGVPYF. DNA of the CDR3: TGTGCCAGCAGCTTAGCCGGGACAGGGGGCGTCCCGTACTTC.

The chain carries TRBV6-4 and TRBJ1-1, with D perhaps matching TRBD1 (5 bases). CDR1 is MRHNA, CDR2 SNTAGT, per germline. The V gene lost 6 bases and the J gene lost 4 bases, with 12 bases spanning the gap. The CDR3 runs to 13 residues. Written as DNA, the CDR3 is TGTGCCAGCAGCGCAATGGGGGGCACTGAAGCTTTCTTT. Amino acid sequence: CASSAMGGTEAFF.

This chain links TRBV4-1 with TRBJ1-6; the D gene is possibly TRBD1 (6 bases). V shed 4 bases and J shed 9 bases, with 19 bases lying between them. The germline V gene has CDR1 MGHRA and CDR2 YSYEKL. This CDR3 comprises 16 residues. Here the CDR3 DNA reads TGCGCCAGCAGCCTTTCGTTGCGGCAGGGGACTTCACCCCTCCACTTT. It codes for CASSLSLRQGTSPLHF.